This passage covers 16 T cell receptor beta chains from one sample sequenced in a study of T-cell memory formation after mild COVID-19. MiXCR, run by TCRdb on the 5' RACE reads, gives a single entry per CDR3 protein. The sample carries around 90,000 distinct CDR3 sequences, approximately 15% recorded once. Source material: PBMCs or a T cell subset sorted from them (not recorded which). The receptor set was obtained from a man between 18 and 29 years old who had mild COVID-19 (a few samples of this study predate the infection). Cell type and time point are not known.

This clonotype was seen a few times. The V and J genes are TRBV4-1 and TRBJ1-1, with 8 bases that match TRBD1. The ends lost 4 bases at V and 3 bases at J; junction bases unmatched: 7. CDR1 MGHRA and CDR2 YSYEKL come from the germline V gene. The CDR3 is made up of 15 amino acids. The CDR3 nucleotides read TGCGCCAGCAGCCGGGCCATACAGGGGGACACTGAAGCTTTCTTT. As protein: CASSRAIQGDTEAFF.

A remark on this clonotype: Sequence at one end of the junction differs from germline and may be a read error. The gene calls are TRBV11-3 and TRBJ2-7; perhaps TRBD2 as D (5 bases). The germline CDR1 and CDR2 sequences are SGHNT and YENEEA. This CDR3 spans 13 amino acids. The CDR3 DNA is TGTGACAGCAGCCCCTCCGGGCGGGACGAGCAGTACTTC. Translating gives CDSSPSGRDEQYF.

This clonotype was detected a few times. The CDR3 spells CASSPEGGLNEQYV. CDR3 in DNA: TGCGCCAGCAGCCCGGAGGGGGGCCTAAACGAGCAGTACGTC. The gene calls are TRBV5-1 and TRBJ2-7; D may match TRBD1 or TRBD2 (6 bases each). Germline CDR1 and CDR2: SGHRS and YFSETQ. The CDR3 sequence is 14 residues long. V gave up 4 bases and J gave up 5 bases, with 16 bases separating them.

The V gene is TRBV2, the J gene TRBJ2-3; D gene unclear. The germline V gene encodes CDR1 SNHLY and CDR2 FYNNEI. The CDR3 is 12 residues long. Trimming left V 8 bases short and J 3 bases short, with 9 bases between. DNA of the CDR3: TGTGCCAGCGACCCGGCAACAGATACGCAGTATTTT. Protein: CASDPATDTQYF.

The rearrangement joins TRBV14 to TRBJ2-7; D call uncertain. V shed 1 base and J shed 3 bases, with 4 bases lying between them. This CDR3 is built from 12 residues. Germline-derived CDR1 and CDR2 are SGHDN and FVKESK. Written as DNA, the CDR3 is TGTGCCAGCAGCCAAGGGATCTACGAGCAGTACTTC. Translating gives CASSQGIYEQYF.

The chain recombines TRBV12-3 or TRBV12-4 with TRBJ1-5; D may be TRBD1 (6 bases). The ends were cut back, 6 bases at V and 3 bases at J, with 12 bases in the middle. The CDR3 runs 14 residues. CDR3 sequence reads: CASRLQGYNQPQHF. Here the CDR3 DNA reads TGTGCCAGCAGATTACAGGGTTACAATCAGCCCCAGCATTTT.

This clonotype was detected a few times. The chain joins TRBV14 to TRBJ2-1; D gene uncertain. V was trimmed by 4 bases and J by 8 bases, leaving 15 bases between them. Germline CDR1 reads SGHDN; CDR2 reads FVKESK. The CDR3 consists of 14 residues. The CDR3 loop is CASSPGTRLDEQFF. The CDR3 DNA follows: TGTGCCAGCAGCCCTGGTACACGGCTCGATGAGCAGTTCTTC.

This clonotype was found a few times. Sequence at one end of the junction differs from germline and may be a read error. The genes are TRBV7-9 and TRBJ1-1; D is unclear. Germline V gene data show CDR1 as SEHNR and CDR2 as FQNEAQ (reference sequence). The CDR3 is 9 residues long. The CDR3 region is CASSLSGNF. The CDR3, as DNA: TGTGCCAGCAGCTTATCCGGCAACTTT.

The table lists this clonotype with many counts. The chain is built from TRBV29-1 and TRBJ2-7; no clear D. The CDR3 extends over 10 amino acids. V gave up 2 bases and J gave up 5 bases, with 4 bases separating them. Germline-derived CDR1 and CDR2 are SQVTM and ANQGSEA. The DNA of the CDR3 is TGCAGCGTTGAACTAGACGAGCAGTACGTC. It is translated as CSVELDEQYV.

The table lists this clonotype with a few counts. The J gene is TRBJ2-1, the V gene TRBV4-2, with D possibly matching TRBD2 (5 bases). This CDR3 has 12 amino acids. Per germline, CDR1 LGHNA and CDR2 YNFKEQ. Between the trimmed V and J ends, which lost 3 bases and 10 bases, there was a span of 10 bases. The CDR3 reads CASSQETGEQFF. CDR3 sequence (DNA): TGTGCCAGCAGCCAGGAAACGGGGGAGCAGTTCTTC.

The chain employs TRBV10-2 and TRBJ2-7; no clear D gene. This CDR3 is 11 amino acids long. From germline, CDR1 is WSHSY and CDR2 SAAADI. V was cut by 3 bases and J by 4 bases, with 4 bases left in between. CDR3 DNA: TGCGCCAGCAGTGAACAGTACGAGCAGTACTTC. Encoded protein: CASSEQYEQYF.

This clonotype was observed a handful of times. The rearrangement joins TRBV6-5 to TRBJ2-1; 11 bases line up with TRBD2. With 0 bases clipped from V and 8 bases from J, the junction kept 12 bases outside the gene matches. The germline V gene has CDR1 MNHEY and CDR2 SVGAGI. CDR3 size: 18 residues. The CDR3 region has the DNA TGTGCCAGCAGTTACTCGGGTGCTAGCGGGGGGCTAGTCGATGAGCAGTTCTTC. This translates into CASSYSGASGGLVDEQFF.

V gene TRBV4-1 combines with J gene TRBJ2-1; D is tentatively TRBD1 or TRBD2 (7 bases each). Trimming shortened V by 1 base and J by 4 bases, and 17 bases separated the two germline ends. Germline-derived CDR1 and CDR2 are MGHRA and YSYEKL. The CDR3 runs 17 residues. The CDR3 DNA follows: TGCGCCAGCAGCCAAGTGGGGGGGACAGTTCTTTACAATGAGCAGTTCTTC. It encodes CASSQVGGTVLYNEQFF.

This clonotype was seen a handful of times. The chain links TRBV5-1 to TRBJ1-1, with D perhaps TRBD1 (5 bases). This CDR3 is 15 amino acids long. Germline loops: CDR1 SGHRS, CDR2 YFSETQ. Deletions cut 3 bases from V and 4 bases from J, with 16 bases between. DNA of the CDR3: TGCGCCAGCAGCTCTGGGGGGGGAATCGGCACTGAAGCTTTCTTT. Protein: CASSSGGGIGTEAFF.

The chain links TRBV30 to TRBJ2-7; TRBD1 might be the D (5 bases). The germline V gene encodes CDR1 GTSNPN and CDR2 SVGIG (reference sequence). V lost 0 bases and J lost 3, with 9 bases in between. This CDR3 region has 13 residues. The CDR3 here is CAWSVTGNYEQYF. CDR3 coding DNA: TGTGCCTGGAGTGTAACAGGAAACTACGAGCAGTACTTC. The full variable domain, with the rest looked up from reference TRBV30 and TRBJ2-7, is SQTIHQWPATLVQPVGSPLSLECTVEGTSNPNLYWYRQAAGRGLQLLFYSVGIGQISSEVPQNLSASRPQDRQFILSSKKLLLSDSGFYLCAWSVTGNYEQYFGPGTRLTVT.

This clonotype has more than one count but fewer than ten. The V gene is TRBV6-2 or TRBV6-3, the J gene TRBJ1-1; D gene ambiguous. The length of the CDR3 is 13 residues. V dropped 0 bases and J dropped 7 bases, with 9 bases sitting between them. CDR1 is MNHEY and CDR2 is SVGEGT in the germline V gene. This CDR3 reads CASSYSLAGEAFF. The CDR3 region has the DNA TGTGCCAGCAGTTACTCGCTAGCGGGTGAAGCTTTCTTT.